These T cell receptor beta chains were read from a single sample in a study of cytomegalovirus exposure and HLA in healthy donors. This table comes from immunoSEQ multiplex PCR, and its TCRdb copy is limited to in-frame clones, with some not included. The sample holds around 140,000 clones, 76% seen once. The sequenced sample consisted of PBMCs. These receptors were obtained from a female donor in good health and CMV-seropositive. Both conserved end residues are part of each CDR3. Not all rows give a size; the values are once, few, many and, for expanded clones, a class.

>TRBJ2-5|TRBV19|14|NA
CASKPRGSQETQYF
>TRBJ2-1|TRBV25-1|13|NA
CASSEFGVSEQFF
>TRBJ1-1|TRBV10-2|16|NA
CASSALKLTGGSEAFF
>TRBJ1-2|TRBV11-2|14|NA
CASSPDRGLEGYTF
>TRBJ1-1|TRBV11-2|16|NA
CASSLGPEQGDTEAFF
>TRBJ1-4|TRBV4-1|18|few
CASSQVARARATNEKLFF
>TRBJ2-3|TRBV25-1|13|NA
CASTGFRTDTQYF
>TRBJ2-5|TRBV21-1|14|NA
CASSKRRCGETQYF
>TRBJ1-1|TRBV5-1|14|NA
CASSLLTTNTEAFF
>TRBJ2-1|TRBV4-1|18|NA
CASSQDRLAGGPNNEQFF
>TRBJ1-1|TRBV6-1|15|NA
CASSEARTGRTEAFF
>TRBJ1-2|TRBV25-1|14|NA
CASSAHEDSYGYTF
>TRBJ1-1|TRBV5-7|14|NA
CASSFDRLNTEAFF
>TRBJ2-7|TRBV5-6|16|few
CASSLIPGRGSNEQYF
>TRBJ2-4|TRBV10-3|13|NA
CAISGTGKNIQYF
>TRBJ2-7|TRBV10-3|14|NA
CAIIAGGPGGEQYF
>TRBJ2-1|TRBV6-5|15|NA
CASLLGPPSYNEQFF
>TRBJ2-5|TRBV5-4|13|few
CASSLYGEETQYF
>TRBJ1-4|TRBV7-2|14|few
CASSPWTGIEKLFF
>TRBJ1-6|TRBV19|13|once
CASRSGSNSPLHF
>TRBJ2-5|TRBV5-1|18|few
CASSLGGLLGQGDRTQYF
>TRBJ2-5|TRBV7-7|15|NA
CASSPAQVPQETQYF
>TRBJ2-1|TRBV4-2|16|few
CASSDGTSGSYNEQFF